A selection of T cell receptor beta chains follows, all from one sample in a study of shared T cell receptors in the human thymus. Assay used: immunoSEQ multiplex PCR; TCRdb lists only in-frame clones, some missing. Of hundreds of thousands of clones in the sample, roughly 90% were seen once. These same records also appear under a second study, on human thymus T cells.

The sequencing sample was made of thymocytes. These TCRs come from a boy younger than two with a congenital heart defect. CDR3s include the opening cysteine and the closing phenylalanine or tryptophan. Fields, in order: V gene, J gene, D gene, clone size, CDR3 length, CDR3 DNA, CDR3 protein. A D gene is named only where the DNA matches it firmly. Expanded clones are given a class, and other clones once, few, many or no size at all.

>TRBV30|TRBJ1-2|TRBD1|NA|17
TGTGCCTGGAGCCTTAAACCCAGGACAGGGAGGGTGGATGGCTACACCTTC
CAWSLKPRTGRVDGYTF
>TRBV21-1|TRBJ2-1|NA|NA|16
TGTGCCAGCAGCAAAGTCCGACAGGGGGGTAAGAATGAGCAGTTCTTC
CASSKVRQGGKNEQFF
>TRBV11-3|TRBJ2-7|TRBD1|NA|20
TGTGCCAGCAGCTTAGATCGGTTACAGGGGGTCGCATCCCTAATTTTAGAGCAGTACTTC
CASSLDRLQGVASLILEQYF
>TRBV2|TRBJ2-6|NA|once|16
TGTGCCAGCCGGCGGGGCACCCACTCTGGGGCCAACGTCCTGACTTTC
CASRRGTHSGANVLTF
>TRBV5-1|TRBJ1-5|NA|NA|17
TGCGCCAGCAGCTCCGTTCTGACGGGGGGATCAAATCAGCCCCAGCATTTT
CASSSVLTGGSNQPQHF
>TRBV4-3|TRBJ2-5|NA|NA|14
TGCGCCAGCAGCCAAGTAAAAGGAGATGAGACCCAGTACTTC
CASSQVKGDETQYF
>TRBV6-6|TRBJ1-5|NA|NA|15
TGTGCCAGCAGTTACGGGAAGGGGGTAAATCAGCCCCAGCATTTT
CASSYGKGVNQPQHF
>TRBV2|TRBJ1-2|TRBD1|NA|17
TGTGCCAGCAGTGAACCCCCCGGACAGGGAGGGGCCTATGGCTACACCTTC
CASSEPPGQGGAYGYTF
>TRBV29-1|TRBJ1-2|NA|NA|12
TGCAGCGTTGCGGCGGTTTCCTATGGCTACACCTTC
CSVAAVSYGYTF
>TRBV4-3|TRBJ2-3|TRBD2|NA|18
TGCGCCAGCAGCCAAGAACGAGGACTAGCGGGAGCTACAGATACGCAGTATTTT
CASSQERGLAGATDTQYF
>TRBV18|TRBJ2-7|NA|NA|12
TGTACCAGCTCACCGAGTGATTACGAGCAGTACTTC
CTSSPSDYEQYF
>TRBV2|TRBJ2-7|TRBD1|NA|21
TGTGCCAGCAGTGTCGGGACAGGGGGGACTAGAGGAGAGAGGAACCCTGGGGAGCAGCACTTC
CASSVGTGGTRGERNPGEQHF